This TCR beta chain derives from a study of cytomegalovirus exposure and HLA in healthy donors. The length of the CDR3 is 13 residues. From germline, CDR1 is SEHNR and CDR2 FQNEAQ (reference sequence). Trimming removed 5 bases from V and 9 bases from J, with 16 bases in between. PCR amplification relied on 60 Vbeta primers (plus 13 Jbeta primers). Assay: immunoSEQ multiplex PCR; the TCRdb copy retains only in-frame clones and omits some. Seen here are roughly 97,000 clones, around 80% observed once, and the top ten hold roughly 1.9%. The sample consisted of PBMCs. The V gene is TRBV7-9, the J gene TRBJ1-2; possibly TRBD1 for D (5 bases). The source of this sequence is a woman aged 40 to 50 in good health and CMV-seronegative. The CDR3 DNA is TGTGCCAGCAGCCCCTTGGGGGGAAACCGCTACACCTTC. Protein: CASSPLGGNRYTF.